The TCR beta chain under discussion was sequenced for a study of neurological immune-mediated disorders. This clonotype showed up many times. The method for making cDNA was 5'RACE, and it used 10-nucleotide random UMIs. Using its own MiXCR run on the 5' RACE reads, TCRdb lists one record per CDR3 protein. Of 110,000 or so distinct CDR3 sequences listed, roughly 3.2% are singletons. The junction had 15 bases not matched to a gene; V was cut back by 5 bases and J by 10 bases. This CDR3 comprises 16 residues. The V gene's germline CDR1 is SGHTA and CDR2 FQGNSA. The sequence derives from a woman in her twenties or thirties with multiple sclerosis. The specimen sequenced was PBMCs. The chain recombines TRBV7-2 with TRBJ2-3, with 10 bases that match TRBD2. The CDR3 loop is CASSPFPSGGPQSQYF. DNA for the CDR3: TGTGCCAGCAGCCCCTTTCCTAGCGGGGGACCCCAATCGCAGTATTTT. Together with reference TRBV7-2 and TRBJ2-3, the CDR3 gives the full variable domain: GAGVSQSPSNKVTEKGKDVELRCDPISGHTALYWYRQSLGQGLEFLIYFQGNSAPDKSGLPSDRFSAERTGGSVSTLTIQRTQQEDSAVYLCASSPFPSGGPQSQYFGPGTRLTVL.